These T cell receptor beta chains were read from a single sample in a study of Graves' ophthalmopathy and Graves' hyperthyroidism. TCRdb re-analysed the multiplex PCR reads in MiXCR, keeping a single row per CDR3 protein. The data show under 800,000 distinct CDR3 sequences, over 20% seen once. The material sequenced was peripheral blood. The receptors stem from a woman between 18 and 29 years old with stable Graves' hyperthyroidism. Some clones in this sample may be carry-over from other donors' samples. Each CDR3 is given with its conserved first and last residue. The order of the fields is clone size, V gene, J gene, D gene, CDR3 DNA, CDR3 protein. A D gene is named only where the DNA matches it firmly. The listing skips clone size in some rows; elsewhere it reads once, few, many or a size class.

many	TRBV7-2	TRBJ1-1	TRBD1	TGTGCCAGCAGCTATGCCGGGACAGGTCCCACTGAAGCTTTCTTT	CASSYAGTGPTEAFF
many	TRBV9	TRBJ2-7	NA	TGTGCCAGCAGCGTTGGCCGGGACACCCCCTACGAGCAGTACTTC	CASSVGRDTPYEQYF
NA	TRBV9	TRBJ2-6	NA	TGTGCCAGCAGCGGGGGGGGGCCCGGGGCCAACGTCCTGACTTTC	CASSGGGPGANVLTF
many	TRBV28	TRBJ2-7	TRBD1	TGTGCCAGCACCCCGGGACAGGGCTACGAGCAGTACTTC	CASTPGQGYEQYF
NA	TRBV19	TRBJ1-5	TRBD1	TGTGCCAGTAGTATCAGACAGGGGGCGGGTAGCAATCAGCCCCAGCATTTT	CASSIRQGAGSNQPQHF
NA	TRBV7-8	TRBJ2-7	NA	TGTGCCAGCAGGCGAGACAGAAACTCCTACGAGCAGTACTTC	CASRRDRNSYEQYF
few	TRBV27	TRBJ1-2	TRBD1	TGTGCCAGCAGTGACAGGGGTGATGGCTACACCTTC	CASSDRGDGYTF
many	TRBV30	TRBJ1-5	NA	TGTGCCTGGAGTGTATACTCTCTGATGAACGACAATCAGCCCCAGCATTTT	CAWSVYSLMNDNQPQHF
many	TRBV20-1	TRBJ1-2	NA	TGCAGTGCTAGAGATGCCAGGGATGGTTATGGCTACACCTTC	CSARDARDGYGYTF
NA	TRBV6-2/TRBV6-3	TRBJ2-5	NA	TGTGCCAGCAGTTCCGAGGATTACCAAGAGACCCAGTACTTC	CASSSEDYQETQYF
NA	TRBV5-1	TRBJ2-2	TRBD2	TGCGCCAGCAGCCCGGTCGGGGGGGCCGGGGAGCTGTTTTTT	CASSPVGGAGELFF
many	TRBV3-1	TRBJ1-3	NA	TGTGCCAGCAGCCAAGGGAGGCCCTCTGGAAACACCATATATTTT	CASSQGRPSGNTIYF
many	TRBV28	TRBJ1-2	TRBD1	TGTGCCAGCAGTACGGGACAGGATGGCTACACCTTC	CASSTGQDGYTF
many	TRBV20-1	TRBJ2-7	NA	TGCAGTGCTAGTTCCCTCGGGACTTCCTCCTACGAGCAGTACTTC	CSASSLGTSSYEQYF